This T cell receptor beta chain was sequenced for a study of monozygotic twins with inflammatory bowel disease. General observations from the study: Diversity of TCRbeta measured by inverse Simpson was lower in IBD patients than in healthy co-twins. Distinguishing T cell subtypes was not possible. No repertoire similarity difference was seen between concordant and discordant twins; power was possibly limited.

Details on this clonotype: The antigen is not known.

For both chains, the TCRalpha and TCRbeta cDNA went through two nested PCRs of approximately 16 and 9 cycles. TCRdb reprocessed the 5' RACE reads and keeps a single row for each CDR3 protein, giving no DNA. The listing records under 150,000 distinct CDR3 sequences. This clonotype originated in a human donor with ulcerative colitis or Crohn's disease, or a healthy co-twin of an affected twin (not recorded which). Sequencing was done on a sample of blood.

The CDR3 is CASSLGEFSNQPQHF. This chain connects TRBV5-1 to TRBJ1-5. The length of the CDR3 is 15 residues. Germline V lookup: CDR1 SGHRS, CDR2 YFSETQ.